This TCR beta chain stems from a study of response to subunit inactivated influenza vaccine. Findings and limits, study-wide: There was a suggestion from the authors that each seasonal influenza vaccination recruits few new T cells.

TCRdb used MiXCR to reprocess the RT-PCR reads, holding one entry per CDR3 protein. This sample carries hundreds of thousands of distinct CDR3 sequences, 6.5% to 8% of them seen once, and the ten largest clones take around 13%. To note about this clonotype: As yet, its antigen is unknown.

Germline values: CDR1 KGHSH, CDR2 LQKENI. Trimming cost V 4 bases and J 2 bases; bases outside gene matches: 1. The CDR3 is 14 amino acids. The receptor was derived from a man between 50 and 69 years old who received an inactivated influenza vaccine. The source was PBMCs from blood, collected roughly 24 months after vaccination. The chain carries TRBV18 and TRBJ2-3, with 9 bases that match TRBD1. CDR3 coding DNA: TGTGCCAGCTCACGGGACAGGGACACAGATACGCAGTATTTT. It yields the protein CASSRDRDTDTQYF.